The 2 T cell receptor beta chains below were found in one sample sequenced in a study of post-analysis software for immune sequencing data (dated by TCRdb to about 2015). The antigens for these receptors are not known. Libraries came from PCR. TCRdb lists the instrument as Illumina HiSeq 2500. To reduce PCR and sequencing biases, unique molecular identifiers were built into the TCR beta cDNA libraries. The public reads were run again by TCRdb, first through fastp at Q25 and then through MiXCR, and only productive beta chains were kept. Every CDR3 protein is listed once, alongside the most common genes and DNA of its rows. This sample gives 800,000 to 950,000 distinct CDR3 sequences in total; approximately 57% of them show up just once. Approximately 4.3% of the sample goes to the ten largest clones. The investigation overall reported the following: Significantly higher frequencies in patients than in controls were found for roughly 5 TRBV segments, including TRBV5-6, TRBV5-1 and TRBV20-1.

The sequenced sample consisted of blood. The receptors stem from a girl between 10 and 17 years old with multiple sclerosis.

This rearrangement joins TRBV20-1 to TRBJ1-2; possibly TRBD1 for D (6 bases). Germline V gene sequence: CDR1 DFQATT, CDR2 SNEGSKA (reference sequence). Trimming stripped 5 bases from V and 8 bases from J, with 12 bases between. The CDR3 loop spans 11 amino acids. As DNA, the CDR3 is TGCAGTGCTCTCAGGGGCGAAGGCTACACCTTC. As protein: CSALRGEGYTF.

This rearrangement joins TRBV6-4 to TRBJ2-3; the match to TRBD2 covers 10 bases. J was trimmed by 2 bases and V by 5 bases; bases with no gene match: 7. CDR1 MRHNA and CDR2 SNTAGT come from the germline V gene. The CDR3 sequence is 16 residues long. Written as DNA, the CDR3 is TGTGCCAGCAGTCCCCTAGCGGGAGAACCCACAGATACGCAGTATTTT. Residues: CASSPLAGEPTDTQYF.